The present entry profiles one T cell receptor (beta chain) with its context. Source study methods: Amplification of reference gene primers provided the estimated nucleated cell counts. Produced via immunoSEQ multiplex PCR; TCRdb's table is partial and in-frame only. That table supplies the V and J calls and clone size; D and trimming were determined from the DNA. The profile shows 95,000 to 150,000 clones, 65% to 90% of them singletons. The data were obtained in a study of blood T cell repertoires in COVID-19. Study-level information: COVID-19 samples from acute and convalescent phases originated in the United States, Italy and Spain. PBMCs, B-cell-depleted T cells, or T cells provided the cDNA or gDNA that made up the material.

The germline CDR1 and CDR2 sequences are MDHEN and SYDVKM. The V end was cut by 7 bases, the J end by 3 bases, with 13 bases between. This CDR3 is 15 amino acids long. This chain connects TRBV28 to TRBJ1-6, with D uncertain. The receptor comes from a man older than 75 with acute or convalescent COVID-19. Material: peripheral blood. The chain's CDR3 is CASIKPASYNSPLHF. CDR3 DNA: TGTGCCAGCATTAAACCCGCCAGCTATAATTCACCCCTCCACTTT.